The present TCR beta chain was sequenced within a study of identical twins. Regarding this clonotype: Its specificity is unknown.

After template switching added a universal primer site, the resulting cDNA carried unique molecular identifiers. TCRdb itself ran the 5' RACE reads through MiXCR, one entry per CDR3 protein. The table lists over 550,000 distinct CDR3 sequences, 7% to 7.5% of them singletons. Study-wide points: Potential partial confounding of zero-insertion analyses by invariant MAIT and iNKT cells was noted. Twin-shared out-of-frame alpha sequences were enriched for low generation probability. Cross-sectional statistical analysis was relied on for the conclusions, without the same donors being followed.

Germline loops: CDR1 MRHNA, CDR2 SNTAGT. V was cut by 0 bases and J by 1 base, with 3 bases left in between. CDR3 size: 14 residues. Another study also made use of these data, one on yellow fever vaccine responses in identical twins.

This TCR was sampled from a young woman in good health. The gene calls are TRBV6-4 and TRBJ2-2; D remains unclear. Material: PBMCs. The chain's CDR3 is CASSDSGNTGELFF. The CDR3 DNA is TGTGCCAGCAGTGACTCGGGGAACACCGGGGAGCTGTTTTTT.